This TCR beta chain was found in a study of CD8+ T cells in alopecia areata. Findings and caveats of the study: Sequencing of scalp samples also includes resident alphabeta T cells from normal skin.

In each case, RNA was isolated and then reverse transcribed into cDNA as the sequencing template. TCRdb's copy holds only in-frame clones and misses some; the assay was immunoSEQ multiplex PCR. This repertoire shows 110,000 or so clones, 45% to 60% found once; its top ten account for 23%. Trimming took 5 bases from V and 0 from J, leaving 16 bases between them. The V gene's germline CDR1 is SEHNR and CDR2 FQNEAQ (reference sequence). The CDR3 is 16 residues long. Note on this clone: The antigen is unknown.

Obtained from alopecia areata patients were lesional scalp punch biopsies along with peripheral blood. V usage is TRBV7-9 and J usage is TRBJ1-1; D possibly corresponds to TRBD1 (5 bases). This receptor was obtained from a human donor with alopecia areata. Sequenced sample: NKG2D-low CD8+ T cells sorted from blood. CDR3 amino acids: CASSPKTGPMNTEAFF. The CDR3, as DNA: TGTGCCAGCAGCCCGAAAACGGGACCCATGAACACTGAAGCTTTCTTT.